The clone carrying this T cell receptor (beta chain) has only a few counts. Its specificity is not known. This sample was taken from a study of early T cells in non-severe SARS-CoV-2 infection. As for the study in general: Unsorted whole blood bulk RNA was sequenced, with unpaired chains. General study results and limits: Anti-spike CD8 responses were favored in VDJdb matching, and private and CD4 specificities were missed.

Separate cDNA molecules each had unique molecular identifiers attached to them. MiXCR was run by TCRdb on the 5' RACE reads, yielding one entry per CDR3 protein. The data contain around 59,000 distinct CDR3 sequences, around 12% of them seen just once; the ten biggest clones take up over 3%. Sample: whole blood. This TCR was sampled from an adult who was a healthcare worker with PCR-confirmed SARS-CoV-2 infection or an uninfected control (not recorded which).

CDR3 sequence (DNA): TGTGCCAGCAAGGGCAGCGGGACTCACACCGGGGAGCTGTTTTTT. Amino acids: CASKGSGTHTGELFF. This chain connects TRBV2 to TRBJ2-2; 7 nucleotides agree with TRBD2. This CDR3 is built from 15 residues. Germline assignment: CDR1 SNHLY and CDR2 FYNNEI. The V gene end was trimmed by 7 bases and the J gene end by 3 bases; junction bases not matched to a gene: 8.